This TCR beta chain was captured by sequencing in a study of T cell repertoires in cytomegalovirus infection (dated by TCRdb to 2018 to 2020). General notes on the study: Donor HLA type was relevant to the analysis, because carriage of CMV infection together with the matching HLA type was indicated by public TCR beta signatures. What the study reported, not specific to this receptor: In both this cohort and an independent roughly 350-donor cohort, the cumulative frequency of public TCR beta family members distinguished carriers of CMV infection plus the relevant HLA type. In the ex vivo response, HLA-C-restricted CMV-specific TCR beta clonotypes were dominant, and in two of eight donors the single most frequent clonotype came from this HLA-C-restricted group.

Remarks on this clonotype: Its antigen has not been determined. No base quality information exists; no much larger clone differs at one position.

The sample was run on an Illumina HiSeq 1500. TCRdb reran the public reads through fastp at Q25 and MiXCR, keeping productive beta chains. CDR3 protein duplicates are merged, each entry listing the most common genes and DNA. This sample lists under 600,000 distinct CDR3 sequences; more than 15% were detected once. Of the sample, about 24% is held by the ten largest clones. This TCR was recovered from a human donor in good health (CMV status not recorded). Some clones in this sample may be carry-over from other donors' samples. Sequencing was performed on CD8+ T cells from PBMCs.

The CDR3 region reads CASSEDGSYEQYF. The nucleotide sequence is TGTGCCAGCAGTGAGGACGGATCCTACGAGCAGTACTTC. The rearranged chain carries TRBV6-1 and TRBJ2-7; no D gene is confidently identified. As encoded in the germline V gene, CDR1 is MNHNS while CDR2 is SASEGT. The trim is 3 bases for V and 1 base for J, with a gap of 7 bases between the germline ends. The CDR3 starts with the cysteine, ends with the phenylalanine, and has 13 residues. CDR3 DNA only is kept here, 39 bases in frame from base 1.